Listed below are T cell receptor beta chains from one sample, sequenced in a study of shared clonotypes between healthy human individuals. The repertoire was sequenced with immunoSEQ multiplex PCR; TCRdb's copy has only in-frame clones and lacks some. The sample lists 950,000 to 1,200,000 clones, approximately 75% seen once, with 0.85% to 1% in the top ten. Material for sequencing was memory CD4+ T cells from PBMCs. The receptors were sampled from a man between 18 and 35 years old in good health. Some clones in this sample may be carry-over from other donors' samples. Both conserved end residues are part of each CDR3. Fields, in order: clone size, D gene, J gene, V gene, CDR3 length, CDR3 DNA, CDR3 protein. A D gene is named only where the DNA matches it firmly. Size tells how often a clone was seen (once, few, many) or the class of an expanded clone, and some rows leave it out.

clone size: NA
D gene: NA
J gene: TRBJ1-2
V gene: TRBV1
CDR3 length: 14
CDR3 DNA: TGCACCAGCAGCCAAGGGAAGGGGCGCGAAGGCTACACCTTC
CDR3 protein: CTSSQGKGREGYTF

clone size: NA
D gene: NA
J gene: TRBJ2-3
V gene: TRBV10-1
CDR3 length: 8
CDR3 DNA: TGCGCGGGAGATACGCAGTATTTT
CDR3 protein: CAGDTQYF

clone size: NA
D gene: TRBD2
J gene: TRBJ2-1
V gene: TRBV4-2
CDR3 length: 16
CDR3 DNA: TGTGCCAGCAGCCGCCGAGGGACTAGCGGGAGCAATGAGCAGTTCTTC
CDR3 protein: CASSRRGTSGSNEQFF

clone size: NA
D gene: TRBD2
J gene: TRBJ2-3
V gene: TRBV10-1
CDR3 length: 16
CDR3 DNA: TGCGCCAAATCCCCCCCTAGCGGGAGGGACATAGATACGCAGTATTTT
CDR3 protein: CAKSPPSGRDIDTQYF

clone size: NA
D gene: NA
J gene: TRBJ2-7
V gene: TRBV6-6
CDR3 length: 14
CDR3 DNA: TGTGCCAGCAGTTATACCCAGGGACGCTACGAGCAGTACTTC
CDR3 protein: CASSYTQGRYEQYF

clone size: NA
D gene: TRBD1
J gene: TRBJ2-5
V gene: TRBV28
CDR3 length: 15
CDR3 DNA: TGTGCCAGCAGTCTCCAGGGACAGGGGAAAGAGACCCAGTACTTC
CDR3 protein: CASSLQGQGKETQYF

clone size: NA
D gene: TRBD1
J gene: TRBJ2-3
V gene: TRBV6-5
CDR3 length: 11
CDR3 DNA: TGTGCCAGTCGCGGGCCCCAGGGGGAGTATTTT
CDR3 protein: CASRGPQGEYF

clone size: NA
D gene: TRBD2
J gene: TRBJ2-5
V gene: TRBV19
CDR3 length: 16
CDR3 DNA: TGTGCCAGTAGTATGACGCTAGCGGGAGGTGTCGAGACCCAGTACTTC
CDR3 protein: CASSMTLAGGVETQYF

clone size: NA
D gene: NA
J gene: TRBJ1-2
V gene: TRBV10-3
CDR3 length: 13
CDR3 DNA: TGTGCCATCAGCGGAGACGGAAACTATGGCTACACCTTC
CDR3 protein: CAISGDGNYGYTF

clone size: NA
D gene: NA
J gene: TRBJ1-5
V gene: TRBV5-6
CDR3 length: 13
CDR3 DNA: TGTGCCAGCTCCTCAGGGGACAATCAGCCCCAGCATTTT
CDR3 protein: CASSSGDNQPQHF

clone size: few
D gene: NA
J gene: TRBJ1-2
V gene: TRBV9
CDR3 length: 15
CDR3 DNA: TGTGCCAGCAGCGTAGCCGGTCAGCTTTTCTATGGCTACACCTTC
CDR3 protein: CASSVAGQLFYGYTF

clone size: NA
D gene: NA
J gene: TRBJ1-5
V gene: TRBV6-1
CDR3 length: 13
CDR3 DNA: TGTGCCAGCAGTGAATTCGGGGAGCAGCCCCAGCATTTT
CDR3 protein: CASSEFGEQPQHF

clone size: NA
D gene: NA
J gene: TRBJ2-3
V gene: TRBV11-2
CDR3 length: 16
CDR3 DNA: TGTGCCAGCAGCTTAGTTAGTGGGACCCTCACAGATACGCAGTATTTT
CDR3 protein: CASSLVSGTLTDTQYF

clone size: NA
D gene: NA
J gene: TRBJ2-1
V gene: TRBV5-1
CDR3 length: 13
CDR3 DNA: TGCGCCAGCAGCTACCGGTCGCGGGAATTCCCGTTCTTC
CDR3 protein: CASSYRSREFPFF

clone size: NA
D gene: NA
J gene: TRBJ2-5
V gene: TRBV25-1
CDR3 length: 13
CDR3 DNA: TGTGCCAGCAGTGAATTGGGGGGAGGGACCCAGTACTTC
CDR3 protein: CASSELGGGTQYF

clone size: NA
D gene: TRBD1
J gene: TRBJ1-5
V gene: TRBV27
CDR3 length: 14
CDR3 DNA: TGTGCCAGCAGTTTACAGGGGGGCAATCAGCCCCAGCATTTT
CDR3 protein: CASSLQGGNQPQHF

clone size: NA
D gene: TRBD2
J gene: TRBJ2-5
V gene: TRBV11-2
CDR3 length: 17
CDR3 DNA: TGTGCCAGCAGCTTAACACCGCTAGCGGGAGGGCCGGTGACCCAGTACTTC
CDR3 protein: CASSLTPLAGGPVTQYF

clone size: NA
D gene: TRBD2
J gene: TRBJ2-3
V gene: TRBV11-2
CDR3 length: 15
CDR3 DNA: TGTGCCAGCAGCTATACTAGCGGGGGCCCTTTTACGCAGTATTTT
CDR3 protein: CASSYTSGGPFTQYF

clone size: few
D gene: TRBD2
J gene: TRBJ2-7
V gene: TRBV7-8
CDR3 length: 17
CDR3 DNA: TGTGCCAGCAGCTTAACAGGAACTAGCGGGAGCCCCTACGAGCAGTACTTC
CDR3 protein: CASSLTGTSGSPYEQYF

clone size: NA
D gene: NA
J gene: TRBJ2-7
V gene: TRBV4-2
CDR3 length: 16
CDR3 DNA: TGTGCCAGCAGCCAAGTGGCCGCAGGGAACAGCTACGAGCAGTACTTC
CDR3 protein: CASSQVAAGNSYEQYF

clone size: NA
D gene: TRBD1
J gene: TRBJ2-1
V gene: TRBV7-6
CDR3 length: 15
CDR3 DNA: TGTGCCAGCAGCTCAGGACAGGGAGGCAGCGATGAGCAGTTCTTC
CDR3 protein: CASSSGQGGSDEQFF

clone size: once
D gene: NA
J gene: TRBJ2-3
V gene: TRBV5-1
CDR3 length: 16
CDR3 DNA: TGCGCCAGCAGCAAGAGAGGGGGAGCGGGCACAGATACGCAGTATTTT
CDR3 protein: CASSKRGGAGTDTQYF

clone size: NA
D gene: NA
J gene: TRBJ1-2
V gene: TRBV7-2
CDR3 length: 17
CDR3 DNA: TGTGCCAGCAGCTTGGGGTTAGGGGTCGGCAAGAACTATGGCTACACCTTC
CDR3 protein: CASSLGLGVGKNYGYTF

clone size: NA
D gene: NA
J gene: TRBJ2-1
V gene: TRBV2
CDR3 length: 15
CDR3 DNA: TGTGCCAGCAGGGTCTTCCCCCCTACTTACAATGAGCAGTTCTTC
CDR3 protein: CASRVFPPTYNEQFF

clone size: NA
D gene: TRBD2
J gene: TRBJ2-5
V gene: TRBV30
CDR3 length: 14
CDR3 DNA: TGTGCCTGGGGACTAGCGGGAGGGATAGGGACCCAGTACTTC
CDR3 protein: CAWGLAGGIGTQYF

clone size: few
D gene: NA
J gene: TRBJ2-5
V gene: TRBV11-2
CDR3 length: 13
CDR3 DNA: TGTGCCAGCAGCGGCCAGAGTGGAAGTACCCAGTACTTC
CDR3 protein: CASSGQSGSTQYF

clone size: many
D gene: TRBD1
J gene: TRBJ2-1
V gene: TRBV18
CDR3 length: 15
CDR3 DNA: TGTGCCAGCTCACCACGACAGGGGGCCTACAATGAGCAGTTCTTC
CDR3 protein: CASSPRQGAYNEQFF

clone size: NA
D gene: NA
J gene: TRBJ1-5
V gene: TRBV6-1
CDR3 length: 14
CDR3 DNA: TGTGCCAGCAGGAGGTGGGGAACAGGCGCGCCCCAGCATTTT
CDR3 protein: CASRRWGTGAPQHF

clone size: NA
D gene: NA
J gene: TRBJ1-2
V gene: TRBV5-1
CDR3 length: 13
CDR3 DNA: TGCGCCAGCAGCTTGCTCGGTAACTATGGCTACACCTTC
CDR3 protein: CASSLLGNYGYTF

clone size: once
D gene: TRBD2
J gene: TRBJ2-1
V gene: TRBV29-1
CDR3 length: 13
CDR3 DNA: TGCAGCGTTGGGACTAGCTTGTACAATGAGCAGTTCTTC
CDR3 protein: CSVGTSLYNEQFF

clone size: NA
D gene: NA
J gene: TRBJ2-7
V gene: TRBV2
CDR3 length: 13
CDR3 DNA: TGTGCCAGCAGTGATAGGGCGTCCTACGAGCAGTACTTC
CDR3 protein: CASSDRASYEQYF

clone size: many
D gene: TRBD1
J gene: TRBJ2-7
V gene: TRBV10-1
CDR3 length: 17
CDR3 DNA: TGCGCCAGCAGTGAGTCCAGGGGGCAGGGTAAGCGCGGCGAGCAGTACTTC
CDR3 protein: CASSESRGQGKRGEQYF

clone size: NA
D gene: NA
J gene: TRBJ1-2
V gene: TRBV25-1
CDR3 length: 16
CDR3 DNA: TGCGAAGCTTGGGATCAGGGAGCGCGGTCGGGCTATGGCTACACCTTC
CDR3 protein: CEAWDQGARSGYGYTF

clone size: few
D gene: NA
J gene: TRBJ2-5
V gene: TRBV28
CDR3 length: 13
CDR3 DNA: TGTGCCACCACCTCAACTAATCGGGGGACCCAGTACTTC
CDR3 protein: CATTSTNRGTQYF

clone size: NA
D gene: NA
J gene: TRBJ2-7
V gene: TRBV10-3
CDR3 length: 12
CDR3 DNA: TGTGCCATCAGTGAGTGGAAGTTCGAGCAGTACTTC
CDR3 protein: CAISEWKFEQYF

clone size: NA
D gene: NA
J gene: TRBJ2-1
V gene: TRBV7-2
CDR3 length: 16
CDR3 DNA: TGTGCCAGCAGCCTCGAACCGGGGGCCGGGGGAGGTGAGCAGTTCTTC
CDR3 protein: CASSLEPGAGGGEQFF

clone size: NA
D gene: NA
J gene: TRBJ1-5
V gene: TRBV5-1
CDR3 length: 15
CDR3 DNA: TGCGCCAGCAGCCTGGGGATTGATGGGAATCAGCCCCAGCATTTT
CDR3 protein: CASSLGIDGNQPQHF

clone size: once
D gene: NA
J gene: TRBJ2-7
V gene: TRBV15
CDR3 length: 15
CDR3 DNA: TGTGCCACCAGCAGGACGGTGGACAGAGTCTACGAGCAGTACTTC
CDR3 protein: CATSRTVDRVYEQYF

clone size: NA
D gene: NA
J gene: TRBJ2-3
V gene: TRBV14
CDR3 length: 14
CDR3 DNA: TGTGCCAGCAGCCAAGATCGGGCTAGCGACAAACAGTATTTT
CDR3 protein: CASSQDRASDKQYF

clone size: NA
D gene: NA
J gene: TRBJ2-7
V gene: TRBV14
CDR3 length: 17
CDR3 DNA: TGTGCCAGCAGCCAAGAAGCGGGCTTTTCTCCATCCTACGAGCAGTACTTC
CDR3 protein: CASSQEAGFSPSYEQYF

clone size: NA
D gene: NA
J gene: TRBJ1-2
V gene: TRBV7-9
CDR3 length: 12
CDR3 DNA: TGTGCCAGCAGCCGGGACTTCTATGGCTACACCTTC
CDR3 protein: CASSRDFYGYTF

clone size: once
D gene: NA
J gene: TRBJ2-6
V gene: TRBV28
CDR3 length: 17
CDR3 DNA: TGTGCCAGCAGTTTTGGCAGGCGCGCCTCTGGGGCCAACGTCCTGACTTTC
CDR3 protein: CASSFGRRASGANVLTF

clone size: NA
D gene: NA
J gene: TRBJ2-1
V gene: TRBV10-3
CDR3 length: 16
CDR3 DNA: TGTGCCATCAGTGAGTCCTTGGCGGGAAATGGCAATGAGCAGTTCTTC
CDR3 protein: CAISESLAGNGNEQFF

clone size: NA
D gene: NA
J gene: TRBJ1-5
V gene: TRBV10-3
CDR3 length: 17
CDR3 DNA: TGTGCCATCAGTGAGTCGTCTGGCAGATCCCGCAATCAGCCCCAGCATTTT
CDR3 protein: CAISESSGRSRNQPQHF

clone size: NA
D gene: NA
J gene: TRBJ1-4
V gene: TRBV19
CDR3 length: 13
CDR3 DNA: TGTGCCAGTTCCCGGGCAAGGTTCGAAAAACTGTTTTTT
CDR3 protein: CASSRARFEKLFF

clone size: medium-sized
D gene: NA
J gene: TRBJ2-1
V gene: TRBV28
CDR3 length: 17
CDR3 DNA: TGTGCCAGCAGTACTGGAAGGGTACAGGGTTCCTACAATGAGCAGTTCTTC
CDR3 protein: CASSTGRVQGSYNEQFF

clone size: NA
D gene: NA
J gene: TRBJ1-3
V gene: TRBV6-6
CDR3 length: 14
CDR3 DNA: TGTGCCAGCAGTTACTCAGAAAGGGGAAACACCATATATTTT
CDR3 protein: CASSYSERGNTIYF

clone size: NA
D gene: TRBD2
J gene: TRBJ2-1
V gene: TRBV7-2
CDR3 length: 16
CDR3 DNA: TGTGCCAGCAGCCCGATGGGACTAGCGGGAGTGTATGAGCAGTTCTTC
CDR3 protein: CASSPMGLAGVYEQFF

clone size: NA
D gene: NA
J gene: TRBJ2-2
V gene: TRBV7-3
CDR3 length: 16
CDR3 DNA: TGTGCCAGCGGGATTCGATCGTGGGGTGACACCGGGGAGCTGTTTTTT
CDR3 protein: CASGIRSWGDTGELFF

clone size: once
D gene: NA
J gene: TRBJ2-7
V gene: TRBV25-1
CDR3 length: 14
CDR3 DNA: TGTGCCAGCAGCTCTTGGGCGCAGTCCTACGAGCAGTACTTC
CDR3 protein: CASSSWAQSYEQYF

clone size: NA
D gene: TRBD2
J gene: TRBJ2-1
V gene: TRBV19
CDR3 length: 16
CDR3 DNA: TGTGCCAGTACCCCCGGGATGCTAGCGGGAGGTTATGAGCAGTTCTTC
CDR3 protein: CASTPGMLAGGYEQFF

clone size: NA
D gene: NA
J gene: TRBJ2-6
V gene: TRBV6-5
CDR3 length: 15
CDR3 DNA: TGTGCCAGCAGTGCGGAGAACTCTGGGGCCAACGTCCTGACTTTC
CDR3 protein: CASSAENSGANVLTF

clone size: NA
D gene: NA
J gene: TRBJ1-1
V gene: TRBV7-9
CDR3 length: 13
CDR3 DNA: TGTGCCAGCAGCCTGAGGGGTAACACTGAAGCTTTCTTT
CDR3 protein: CASSLRGNTEAFF

clone size: NA
D gene: NA
J gene: TRBJ2-2
V gene: TRBV28
CDR3 length: 13
CDR3 DNA: TGTGCCAGCAGTTTGGGATGGCCCCTGAAGCTGTTTTTT
CDR3 protein: CASSLGWPLKLFF

clone size: NA
D gene: NA
J gene: TRBJ1-2
V gene: TRBV29-1
CDR3 length: 10
CDR3 DNA: TGCAGCCTCGACTTCTATGGCTACACCTTC
CDR3 protein: CSLDFYGYTF

clone size: NA
D gene: NA
J gene: TRBJ2-1
V gene: TRBV11-2
CDR3 length: 15
CDR3 DNA: TGTGCCAGCAGCTTAGGGGCGGGAACAAACAATGAGCAGTTCTTC
CDR3 protein: CASSLGAGTNNEQFF

clone size: few
D gene: NA
J gene: TRBJ2-7
V gene: TRBV28
CDR3 length: 14
CDR3 DNA: TGTGCCAGCAGCCTCGCAGGGAGTAGGCGCGAGCAGTACTTC
CDR3 protein: CASSLAGSRREQYF

clone size: NA
D gene: TRBD2
J gene: TRBJ2-5
V gene: TRBV4-1
CDR3 length: 17
CDR3 DNA: TGCGCCAGCAGCCCCGGACTAGCGGGAGGAATCTGGGAGACCCAGTACTTC
CDR3 protein: CASSPGLAGGIWETQYF

clone size: NA
D gene: NA
J gene: TRBJ1-1
V gene: TRBV5-1
CDR3 length: 18
CDR3 DNA: TGCGCCAGCAGCACCAATAGCAGATACCCAAGGATAAACACTGAAGCTTTCTTT
CDR3 protein: CASSTNSRYPRINTEAFF